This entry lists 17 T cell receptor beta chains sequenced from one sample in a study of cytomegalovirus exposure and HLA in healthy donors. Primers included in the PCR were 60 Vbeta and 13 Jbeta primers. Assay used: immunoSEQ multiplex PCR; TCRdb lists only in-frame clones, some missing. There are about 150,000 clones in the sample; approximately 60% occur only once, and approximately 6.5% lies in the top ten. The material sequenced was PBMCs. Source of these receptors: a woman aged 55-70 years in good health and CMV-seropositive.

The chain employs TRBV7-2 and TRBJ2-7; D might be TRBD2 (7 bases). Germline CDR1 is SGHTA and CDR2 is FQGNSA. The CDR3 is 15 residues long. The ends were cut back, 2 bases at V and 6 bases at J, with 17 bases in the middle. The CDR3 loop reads CASSLSGGAHSEQYF. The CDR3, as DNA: TGTGCCAGCAGCTTATCTGGGGGGGCTCATAGCGAGCAGTACTTC.

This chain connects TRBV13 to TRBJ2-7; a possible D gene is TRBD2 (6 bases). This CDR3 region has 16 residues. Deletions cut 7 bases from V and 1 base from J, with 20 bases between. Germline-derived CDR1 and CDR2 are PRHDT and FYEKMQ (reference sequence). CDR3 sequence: CASTSQVPGTSYEQYF. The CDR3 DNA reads TGTGCCAGCACCTCTCAGGTTCCGGGGACTTCCTACGAGCAGTACTTC.

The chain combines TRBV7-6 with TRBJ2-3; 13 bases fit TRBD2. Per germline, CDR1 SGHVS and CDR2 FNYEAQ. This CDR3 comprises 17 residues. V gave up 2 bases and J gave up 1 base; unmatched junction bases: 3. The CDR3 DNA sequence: TGTGCCAGCAGCTTACTCGGACTAGCGGGGGGCACAGATACGCAGTATTTT. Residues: CASSLLGLAGGTDTQYF.

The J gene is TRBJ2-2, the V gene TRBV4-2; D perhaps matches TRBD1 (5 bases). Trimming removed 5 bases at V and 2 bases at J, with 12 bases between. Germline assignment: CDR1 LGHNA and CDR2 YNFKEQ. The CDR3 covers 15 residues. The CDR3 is CASSKDTTNTGELFF. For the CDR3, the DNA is TGTGCCAGCAGCAAGGACACCACTAACACCGGGGAGCTGTTTTTT.

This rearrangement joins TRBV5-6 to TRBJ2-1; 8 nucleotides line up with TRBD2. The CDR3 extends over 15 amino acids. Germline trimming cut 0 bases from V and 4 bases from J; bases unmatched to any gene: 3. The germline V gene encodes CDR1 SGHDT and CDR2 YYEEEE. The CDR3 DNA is TGTGCCAGCAGCTTGGAGGCTAGCGGGTACAATGAGCAGTTCTTC. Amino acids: CASSLEASGYNEQFF.

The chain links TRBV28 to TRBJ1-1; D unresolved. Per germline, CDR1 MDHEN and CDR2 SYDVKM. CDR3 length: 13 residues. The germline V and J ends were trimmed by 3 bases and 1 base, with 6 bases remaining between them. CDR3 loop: CASSLPGNTEAFF. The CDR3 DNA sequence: TGTGCCAGCAGTTTGCCGGGGAACACTGAAGCTTTCTTT.

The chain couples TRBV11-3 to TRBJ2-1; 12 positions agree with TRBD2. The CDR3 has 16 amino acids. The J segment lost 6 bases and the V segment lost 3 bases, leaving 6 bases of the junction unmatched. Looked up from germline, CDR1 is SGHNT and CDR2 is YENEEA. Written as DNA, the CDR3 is TGTGCCAGCAGCTTCACCTCGACTAGCGGGGGCAATGAGCAGTTCTTC. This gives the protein CASSFTSTSGGNEQFF.

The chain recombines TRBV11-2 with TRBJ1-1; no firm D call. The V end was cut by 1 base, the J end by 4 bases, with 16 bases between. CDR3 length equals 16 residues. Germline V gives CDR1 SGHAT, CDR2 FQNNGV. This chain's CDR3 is CASSLVAPPEGTEAFF. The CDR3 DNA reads TGTGCCAGCAGCTTAGTAGCCCCCCCCGAGGGCACTGAAGCTTTCTTT.

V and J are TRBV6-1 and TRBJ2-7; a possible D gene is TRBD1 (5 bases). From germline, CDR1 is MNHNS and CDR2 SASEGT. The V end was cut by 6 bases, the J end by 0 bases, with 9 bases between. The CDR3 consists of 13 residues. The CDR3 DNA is TGTGCCAGCAGGGGGCGAAGCTCCTACGAGCAGTACTTC. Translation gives CASRGRSSYEQYF.

The CDR3 protein is CATSRDLRADTQYF. The CDR3, as DNA: TGTGCCACCAGCAGAGATTTACGGGCAGATACGCAGTATTTT. The rearrangement joins TRBV15 to TRBJ2-3; D not resolved. The germline gives CDR1 LNHNV, CDR2 YYDKDF (reference sequence). Trimming stripped 0 bases from V and 4 bases from J, with 8 bases between. The CDR3 consists of 14 residues.

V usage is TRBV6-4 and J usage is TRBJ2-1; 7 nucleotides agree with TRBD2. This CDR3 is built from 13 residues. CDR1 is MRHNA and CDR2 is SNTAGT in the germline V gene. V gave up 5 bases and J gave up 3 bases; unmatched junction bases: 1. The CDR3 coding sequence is TGTGCCAGCAGTAGCGGGGACTACAATGAGCAGTTCTTC. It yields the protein CASSSGDYNEQFF.

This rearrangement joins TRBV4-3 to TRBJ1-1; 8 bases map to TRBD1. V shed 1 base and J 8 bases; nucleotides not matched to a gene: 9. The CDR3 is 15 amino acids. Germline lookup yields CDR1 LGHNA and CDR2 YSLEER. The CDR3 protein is CASSQVGTRDREAFF. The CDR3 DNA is TGCGCCAGCAGCCAAGTGGGCACGAGGGACAGGGAAGCTTTCTTT.

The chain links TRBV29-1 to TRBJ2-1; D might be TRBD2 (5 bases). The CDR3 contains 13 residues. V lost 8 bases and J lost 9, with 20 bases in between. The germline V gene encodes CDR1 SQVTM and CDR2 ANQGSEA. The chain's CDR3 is CSYRGYFSGEQFF. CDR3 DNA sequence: TGCAGCTACCGGGGTTATTTTTCCGGTGAGCAGTTCTTC.

The CDR3 DNA reads as TGTGCCAGCAGTGAAAGGGGCAACGAGCAGTACTTC. Amino acid sequence: CASSERGNEQYF. This chain joins TRBV6-1 and TRBJ2-7; a possible D gene is TRBD1 (5 bases). Germline CDR1 MNHNS, CDR2 SASEGT. V dropped 2 bases and J dropped 5 bases, with 7 bases sitting between them. The CDR3 contains 12 residues.

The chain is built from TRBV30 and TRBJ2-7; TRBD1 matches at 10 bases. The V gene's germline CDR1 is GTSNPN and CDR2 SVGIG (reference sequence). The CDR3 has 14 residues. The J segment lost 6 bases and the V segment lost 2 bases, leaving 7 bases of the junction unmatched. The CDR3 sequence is CAWSTGQGMSEQYF. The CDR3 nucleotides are TGTGCCTGGAGTACGGGACAGGGGATGTCCGAGCAGTACTTC.

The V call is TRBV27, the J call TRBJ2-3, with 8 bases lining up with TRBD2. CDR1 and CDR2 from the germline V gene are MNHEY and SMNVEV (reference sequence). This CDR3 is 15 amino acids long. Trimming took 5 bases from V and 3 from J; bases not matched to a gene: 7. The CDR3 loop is CASSPIAGKTDTQYF. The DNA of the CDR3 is TGTGCCAGCAGTCCCATAGCGGGAAAGACAGATACGCAGTATTTT.

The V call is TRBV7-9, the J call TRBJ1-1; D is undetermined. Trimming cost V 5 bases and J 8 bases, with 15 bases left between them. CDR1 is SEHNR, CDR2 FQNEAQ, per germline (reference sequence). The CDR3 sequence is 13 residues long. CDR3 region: CASSPEAAQEAFF. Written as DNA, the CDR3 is TGTGCCAGCAGCCCCGAGGCCGCCCAAGAAGCTTTCTTT.